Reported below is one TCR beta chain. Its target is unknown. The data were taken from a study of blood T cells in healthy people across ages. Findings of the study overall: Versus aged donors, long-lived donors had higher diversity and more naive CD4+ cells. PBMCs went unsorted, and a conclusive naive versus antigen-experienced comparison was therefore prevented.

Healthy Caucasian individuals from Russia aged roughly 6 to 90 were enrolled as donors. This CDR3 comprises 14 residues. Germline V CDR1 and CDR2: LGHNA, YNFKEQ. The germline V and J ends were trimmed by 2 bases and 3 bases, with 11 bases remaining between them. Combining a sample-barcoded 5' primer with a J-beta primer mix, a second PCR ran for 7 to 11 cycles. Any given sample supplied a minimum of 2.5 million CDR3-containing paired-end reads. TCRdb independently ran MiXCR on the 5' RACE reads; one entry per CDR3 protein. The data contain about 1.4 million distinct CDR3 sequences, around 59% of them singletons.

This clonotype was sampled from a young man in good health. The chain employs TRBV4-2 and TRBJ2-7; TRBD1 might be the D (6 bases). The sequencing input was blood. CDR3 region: CASSQIGGNYEQYF. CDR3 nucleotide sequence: TGTGCCAGCAGCCAAATAGGGGGAAACTACGAGCAGTACTTC.